One sample yielded the 12 T cell receptor beta chains listed below, sequenced in a study of T cells after yellow fever vaccination. TCRdb reprocessed the 5' RACE reads with MiXCR, giving one entry per CDR3 protein. This table has 300,000 to 400,000 distinct CDR3 sequences, 8% to 9.5% appearing once. The input for sequencing was PBMCs, taken about 49 days after the first yellow fever vaccination. These TCRs come from a man in his late teens or twenties who received the YFV17D yellow fever vaccine.

The chain combines TRBV15 with TRBJ1-2, with D unclear. The V end lost 0 bases, the J end lost 4 bases, and 6 bases lay between the germline ends. The CDR3 sequence is 13 residues long. CDR1 is LNHNV, CDR2 YYDKDF, per germline (reference sequence). The CDR3 nucleotides are TGTGCCACCAGCAGAGATCTAGGCTATGGCTACACCTTC. This codes for CATSRDLGYGYTF.

The table lists this clonotype with a few counts. The J gene is TRBJ2-1, the V gene TRBV7-2; D possibly corresponds to TRBD2 (5 bases). V shed 1 base and J shed 9 bases, with 16 bases lying between them. The CDR3 runs to 15 residues. CDR1 and CDR2 from the germline V gene are SGHTA and FQGNSA. CDR3 nucleotide sequence: TGTGCCAGCAGCTTAGTTTCTTACTCTGGAGGTGAGCAGTTCTTC. It yields the protein CASSLVSYSGGEQFF.

The chain couples TRBV5-5 to TRBJ1-1; no reliable D call. CDR1 is SGHKS, CDR2 YYEKEE, per germline (reference sequence). V was trimmed by 0 bases and J by 4 bases, leaving 13 bases between them. The CDR3 loop spans 15 amino acids. The DNA for the CDR3 is TGTGCCAGCAGCTTGGTACCGGGATCGTCCACTGAAGCTTTCTTT. Its protein is CASSLVPGSSTEAFF.

This chain connects TRBV25-1 to TRBJ2-2, with 8 bases that match TRBD1. V gave up 2 bases and J gave up 9 bases; unmatched junction bases: 8. Germline CDR1 reads MGHDK; CDR2 reads SYGVNS. The CDR3 is 15 residues long. DNA of the CDR3: TGTGCCAGCAGTGAAGACAGGGGCGTAAAGAGGGAGCTGTTTTTT. Translating gives CASSEDRGVKRELFF.

The rearrangement uses TRBV9 and TRBJ2-3, with TRBD2 matching over 11 bases. Looked up from germline, CDR1 is SGDLS and CDR2 is YYNGEE. The CDR3 extends over 16 amino acids. V dropped 3 bases and J dropped 6; count of bases not matched to a gene: 9. CDR3: CASSALSGGAGDTQYF. The DNA for the CDR3 is TGTGCCAGCAGCGCACTTAGCGGGGGGGCCGGGGATACGCAGTATTTT.

This clonotype was detected a few times. The J gene is TRBJ2-3, the V gene TRBV5-1; 10 bases agree with TRBD2. V lost 2 bases to trimming and J lost 2 bases; unmatched junction nucleotides: 11. The CDR3 totals 18 residues. Germline V gene data show CDR1 as SGHRS and CDR2 as YFSETQ. The DNA for the CDR3 is TGCGCCAGCAGCTTTGGTCTAGCGGGAGCCCATAACACAGATACGCAGTATTTT. The encoded protein is CASSFGLAGAHNTDTQYF.

The V and J genes are TRBV12-3 or TRBV12-4 and TRBJ2-5, with 7 bases that match TRBD1. The CDR3 is 15 amino acids. The trim removed 7 bases at V and 2 bases at J, leaving 10 bases unmatched. Here the CDR3 DNA reads TGTGCCAGCACTCTAGGCAGGGGGAGTCAAGAGACCCAGTACTTC. It codes for CASTLGRGSQETQYF.

This clonotype was picked up a small number of times. The chain uses TRBV6-2 or TRBV6-3 and TRBJ2-7; D is unresolved. CDR1 and CDR2 from the germline V gene are MNHEY and SVGEGT. The CDR3 runs to 17 residues. The V and J ends lost 2 bases and 2 bases respectively, with 19 bases between them. The CDR3 DNA follows: TGTGCCAGCAGTTACCGCCCCCTTCTCCTAGGGACCTACGAGCAGTACGTC. It is translated as CASSYRPLLLGTYEQYV.

This clonotype was counted between two and nine times. The genes are TRBV21-1 and TRBJ2-1; the table gives TRBD1 as D, unverified against the DNA. TRBV21-1 has pseudogene status. CDR3 size: 17 residues. Written as DNA, the CDR3 is TGTGCCAGCAGCAAAGTACCGGGACAGGGGTCCGACAATGAGCAGTTCTTC. Encoded protein: CASSKVPGQGSDNEQFF.

This clonotype appeared a few times. The V and J genes are TRBV5-1 and TRBJ2-1; tentatively, D is TRBD1 (5 bases). Germline CDR1 reads SGHRS; CDR2 reads YFSETQ. This CDR3 is built from 17 residues. V lost 4 bases to trimming and J lost 0 bases, with 17 bases between them. CDR3 sequence: CASSPGLQDSSYNEQFF. CDR3 nucleotide sequence: TGCGCCAGCAGCCCAGGGCTTCAGGATAGCTCCTACAATGAGCAGTTCTTC.

V gene TRBV21-1 combines with J gene TRBJ1-6; the listed D gene, TRBD1, was not tested against the DNA. TRBV21-1 is marked as a pseudogene. The CDR3 is 14 residues long. The CDR3 DNA reads TGTGCCAGCAGCAAAGGCCCAGGGAGCTCACCCCTCCACTTT. Protein product: CASSKGPGSSPLHF.

This clonotype was detected ten times or more. This chain connects TRBV7-8 to TRBJ2-7; a weak D match, TRBD1 (5 bases). Germline CDR1 is SGHVS and CDR2 is FQNEAQ. CDR3 length: 13 residues. V gave up 1 base and J gave up 6 bases, with 10 bases separating them. The CDR3 region is CASSLVLGAEQYF. DNA for the CDR3: TGTGCCAGCAGCTTAGTACTTGGGGCCGAGCAGTACTTC. The full variable domain, its missing parts supplied by reference TRBV7-8 and TRBJ2-7, is GAGVSQSPRYKVAKRGQDVALRCDPISGHVSLFWYQQALGQGPEFLTYFQNEAQLDKSGLPSDRFFAERPEGSVSTLKIQRTQQEDSAVYLCASSLVLGAEQYFGPGTRLTVT.